The rows below give T cell receptor beta chains drawn from one sample of a study of T cell responses to AZD1222 COVID-19 vaccine. The protocol was immunoSEQ multiplex PCR, while the TCRdb copy is restricted to in-frame clones and leaves out a portion. The data show around 150,000 clones, about 91% seen once. Material: peripheral blood, obtained 28 days after the second AZD1222 dose. The receptors come from an adult who received the AZD1222 COVID-19 vaccine. Each CDR3 is given with its conserved first and last residue. The D gene is left open where the match is weak. Size is stated for part of the rows, as once, few or many counts, or as a class when the clone is expanded.

d_gene,v_gene,abundance,j_gene,CDR3nt,CDR3aa
.,TRBV7-9,.,TRBJ1-6,TGTGCCAGCAGCTTAGTTGGAAATTCACCCCTCCACTTT,CASSLVGNSPLHF
.,TRBV12-3/TRBV12-4,.,TRBJ1-2,TGTGCCAGCACCGAGGGTGATGGCTACACCTTC,CASTEGDGYTF
TRBD1,TRBV2,.,TRBJ2-5,TGTGCCAGCAGGCCCACAGGGGGGGAGACCCAGTACTTC,CASRPTGGETQYF
.,TRBV4-1,once,TRBJ1-2,TGCGCCAGCAGCCAACAGGTTGTAGGCTATGGCTACACCTTC,CASSQQVVGYGYTF
.,TRBV6-5,.,TRBJ1-1,TGTGCCAGCAGTTACTGGGGAGGCACTGAAGCTTTCTTT,CASSYWGGTEAFF
.,TRBV6-6,.,TRBJ1-3,TGTGCCAGCACGCTGGCCAGTCCCGGCTCTGGAAACACCATATATTTT,CASTLASPGSGNTIYF
.,TRBV7-9,once,TRBJ2-1,TGTGCCAGCAGCTTAGACAGAGATTATGAGCAGTTCTTC,CASSLDRDYEQFF
.,TRBV5-1,.,TRBJ1-1,TGCGCCAGCAGCATCGGACGACCGGACAGTGAAGCTTTCTTT,CASSIGRPDSEAFF
TRBD1,TRBV6-5,once,TRBJ1-3,TGTGCCAGCAGCGTTGAACAGGGGGGCGGAAACACCATATATTTT,CASSVEQGGGNTIYF
TRBD1,TRBV7-8,.,TRBJ2-7,TGTGCCAGCAGCTTAGAGGGGGCGGACAGTTGGTCCTACGAGCAGTACTTC,CASSLEGADSWSYEQYF
TRBD1,TRBV9,.,TRBJ2-5,TGTGCCAGCAGCGTAGTTACAGGGGGCCAAGAGACCCAGTACTTC,CASSVVTGGQETQYF
TRBD1,TRBV6-5,.,TRBJ2-7,TGTGCCAGCAGTTACTCTTTCCGACAGGGGGCCTACGAGCAGTACTTC,CASSYSFRQGAYEQYF
.,TRBV3-1/TRBV3-2,.,TRBJ2-3,TGTGCCAGCAGCCAAGATCTTACCTTCACAGATACGCAGTATTTT,CASSQDLTFTDTQYF
.,TRBV5-1,few,TRBJ1-1,TGCGCCAGCAGCTTGGATCACTCGAACACTGAAGCTTTCTTT,CASSLDHSNTEAFF
.,TRBV30,.,TRBJ1-1,TGTGCCTGGAGGCCCCTTAACACTGAAGCTTTCTTT,CAWRPLNTEAFF
TRBD2,TRBV6-5,.,TRBJ2-1,TGTGCCAGCAGGTTAAGCGGGGGGAACTACAATGAGCAGTTCTTC,CASRLSGGNYNEQFF
.,TRBV6-5,.,TRBJ1-3,TGTGCCAGCAACCCTCGCTTAGCTGGAAACACCATATATTTT,CASNPRLAGNTIYF
.,TRBV18,.,TRBJ1-1,TGTGCCAGCTCACAGGGGAGTGGGAGAACTGAAGCTTTCTTT,CASSQGSGRTEAFF
TRBD1,TRBV6-5,.,TRBJ1-1,TGTGCCAGCAGTTCCCCGGGACAGGAAGCTTTCTTT,CASSSPGQEAFF
.,TRBV5-1,.,TRBJ2-4,TGCGCCAGCAGCTTCACAACGCCCGGGAGCCCCAAAAACATTCAGTACTTC,CASSFTTPGSPKNIQYF
.,TRBV6-5,.,TRBJ1-2,TGTGCCAGCAGTTACTTGGGTACAGATGGCTACACCTTC,CASSYLGTDGYTF
.,TRBV19,.,TRBJ2-6,TGTGCCAGTAGTATAGGCGGCGGAATCTCTGGGGCCAACGTCCTGACTTTC,CASSIGGGISGANVLTF
.,TRBV6-5,.,TRBJ2-7,TGTGCCAGCAGCCCCCGGGCCCTGAACTACGAGCAGTACTTC,CASSPRALNYEQYF
TRBD1,TRBV4-1,.,TRBJ1-3,TGCGCCAGCAGCCGCGGGACAGACTCTGGAAACACCATATATTTT,CASSRGTDSGNTIYF
.,TRBV7-9,.,TRBJ2-7,TGTGCCAGCAGCCCTTATACGGACGGTTCCTACGAGCAGTACTTC,CASSPYTDGSYEQYF
.,TRBV6-5,.,TRBJ1-2,TGTGCCAGCAGTTTGACACGAAGCTATGGCTACACCTTC,CASSLTRSYGYTF
.,TRBV29-1,.,TRBJ1-4,TGCAGCGTCCAGCCACAGGGCGAAAAACTGTTTTTT,CSVQPQGEKLFF
.,TRBV6-5,.,TRBJ2-1,TGTGCCAGCAGCCGCAGGACAGATTACAATGAGCAGTTCTTC,CASSRRTDYNEQFF
.,TRBV6-2/TRBV6-3,.,TRBJ2-1,TGTGCCAGCAGTTACGTCCAGGGCTCCTACAATGAGCAGTTCTTC,CASSYVQGSYNEQFF
TRBD1,TRBV6-5,.,TRBJ1-1,TGTGCCAGCAGTACCCAGGGGGCGGACACTGAAGCTTTCTTT,CASSTQGADTEAFF
TRBD1,TRBV25-1,.,TRBJ1-2,TGTGCCAGCAGTGGACCGACAGGGAGGATTTCGCATGGCTACACCTTC,CASSGPTGRISHGYTF
.,TRBV18,.,TRBJ1-1,TGTGCCAGCTCACCACCGGAATATCGGGCCAACACTGAAGCTTTCTTT,CASSPPEYRANTEAFF
TRBD1,TRBV2,.,TRBJ1-2,TGTGCCAGCAGTGGGGGACAGGGTGTGGACTATGGCTACACCTTC,CASSGGQGVDYGYTF
TRBD1,TRBV6-5,.,TRBJ1-1,TGTGCCAGCAGCGACAGGGGACGGAACACTGAAGCTTTCTTT,CASSDRGRNTEAFF
.,TRBV5-1,few,TRBJ1-2,TGCGCCAGCAGCCCCGTGCTCTCTAACTATGGCTACACCTTC,CASSPVLSNYGYTF
.,TRBV11-2,.,TRBJ2-1,TGTGCCAGCAGCTTAGGTAGCGACGAGCAGTTCTTC,CASSLGSDEQFF
TRBD2,TRBV13,.,TRBJ2-3,TGTGCCAGCAGCTTAGCTCTAGCGGGGGGGCGAGATACGCAGTATTTT,CASSLALAGGRDTQYF
.,TRBV14,.,TRBJ1-3,TGTGCCAGCAGCCAAGATTGGGGATCCGGAAACACCATATATTTT,CASSQDWGSGNTIYF
.,TRBV7-3,.,TRBJ1-2,TGTGCCAGCAGCTTAACTTCCTCGGGGAACTATGGCTACACCTTC,CASSLTSSGNYGYTF
TRBD1,TRBV9,.,TRBJ1-4,TGTGCCAGCAGCCCCCGCAGGGGGCGAGATGAAAAACTGTTTTTT,CASSPRRGRDEKLFF
.,TRBV7-9,once,TRBJ2-7,TGTGCTGTACGGGGGAGAACGTCCTACGAGCAGTACTTC,CAVRGRTSYEQYF
TRBD1,TRBV30,.,TRBJ1-1,TGTGCCTGGAGTCAACAGGGGTACACTGAAGCTTTCTTT,CAWSQQGYTEAFF
.,TRBV5-6,once,TRBJ1-3,TGTGCCAGCAGCTTGGGGGACCGTCCTGGAAACACCATATATTTT,CASSLGDRPGNTIYF
.,TRBV7-8,.,TRBJ2-3,TGTGCCAGCAGCTTCGGGGGCCGCACAGATACGCAGTATTTT,CASSFGGRTDTQYF
TRBD1,TRBV3-1/TRBV3-2,.,TRBJ1-1,TGTGCCAGCAGCCAATGGGACAGGGCGGGCGGCACTGAAGCTTTCTTT,CASSQWDRAGGTEAFF
TRBD1,TRBV7-9,.,TRBJ1-1,TGTGCCAGCAGCCGGGTACCGACAGGGGGGAACACTGAAGCTTTCTTT,CASSRVPTGGNTEAFF
.,TRBV24-1,.,TRBJ2-3,TGTGCCACCAGTGATCCTGATCGAGATACGCAGTATTTT,CATSDPDRDTQYF
.,TRBV20-1,.,TRBJ2-7,TGCAGTGCTAGAGGGAGATACGAGCAGTACTTC,CSARGRYEQYF
TRBD2,TRBV6-5,.,TRBJ2-5,TGTGCCAGCAGTTACGCACTAGCGGGGACTGAGACCCAGTACTTC,CASSYALAGTETQYF
.,TRBV5-1,.,TRBJ1-5,TGCGCCAGCAGCTTGGAGCCTCGAGGGCCCCAGCATTTT,CASSLEPRGPQHF
.,TRBV4-2,.,TRBJ2-7,TGTGCCAGCAGCCAAGATGACCAACTAATCGAGCAGTACTTC,CASSQDDQLIEQYF
.,TRBV18,once,TRBJ1-2,TGTGCCAGCTCACCAAAGCAGGGAGTCGACTATGGCTACACCTTC,CASSPKQGVDYGYTF
TRBD2,TRBV6-6,.,TRBJ2-3,TGTGCCAGCAGTTACTCGGCGGGGGGGCCATCAGATACGCAGTATTTT,CASSYSAGGPSDTQYF
.,TRBV6-5,.,TRBJ2-5,TGTGCCAGCGCTACGACGAGGGCTAACCAAGAGACCCAGTACTTC,CASATTRANQETQYF
TRBD1,TRBV19,.,TRBJ1-2,TGTGCCAGCCGGGACAGGTATGGCTACACCTTC,CASRDRYGYTF
.,TRBV5-1,.,TRBJ2-5,TGCGCCAGCAGCCGACAGGATCAAGAGACCCAGTACTTC,CASSRQDQETQYF
.,TRBV30,.,TRBJ1-2,TGTGCCTCGCTAGGACCTGGCTACACCTTC,CASLGPGYTF
.,TRBV3-1/TRBV3-2,.,TRBJ2-7,TGTGCCAGCAGCCAAGGGGGCCACGAGCAGTACTTC,CASSQGGHEQYF
TRBD2,TRBV2,.,TRBJ2-1,TGTGCCAGCAGCGGGATAGCGGGGGGCTCCTACAATGAGCAGTTCTTC,CASSGIAGGSYNEQFF
.,TRBV19,.,TRBJ1-1,TGTGCCAGTAGTCCTCGGGGGTCTTTGAACACTGAAGCTTTCTTT,CASSPRGSLNTEAFF